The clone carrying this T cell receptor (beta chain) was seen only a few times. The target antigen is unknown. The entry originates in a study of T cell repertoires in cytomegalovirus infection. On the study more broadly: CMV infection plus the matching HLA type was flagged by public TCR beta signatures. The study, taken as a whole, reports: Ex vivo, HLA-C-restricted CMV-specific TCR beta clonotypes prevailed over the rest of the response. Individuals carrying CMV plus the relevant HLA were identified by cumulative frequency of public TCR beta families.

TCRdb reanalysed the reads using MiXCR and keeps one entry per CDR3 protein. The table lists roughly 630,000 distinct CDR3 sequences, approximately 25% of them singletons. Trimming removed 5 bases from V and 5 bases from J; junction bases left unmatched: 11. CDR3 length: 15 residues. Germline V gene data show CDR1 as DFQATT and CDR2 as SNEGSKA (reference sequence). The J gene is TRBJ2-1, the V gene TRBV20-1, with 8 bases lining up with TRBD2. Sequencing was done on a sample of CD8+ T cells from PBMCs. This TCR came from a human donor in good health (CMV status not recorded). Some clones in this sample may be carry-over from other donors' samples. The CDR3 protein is CSAERGPRTDNEQFF. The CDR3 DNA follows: TGCAGTGCTGAGCGGGGGCCCAGAACCGACAATGAGCAGTTCTTC.